These T cell receptor beta chains were read from a single sample in a study of blood T cell repertoires in COVID-19. Method: immunoSEQ multiplex PCR; TCRdb's copy keeps in-frame clones and lacks some. The table has roughly 80,000 clones, 84% seen once. Sequencing used peripheral blood. The receptors stem from a man aged 50 to 60 with acute or convalescent COVID-19. The CDR3 runs from the conserved cysteine through the conserved F or W. The D gene is left open where the match is weak. Only some rows state a clone size, as once, few, many or a class for expanded clones.

size	D	V	J	DNA	CDR3
-	TRBD2	TRBV27	TRBJ2-7	TGTGCCAGCAGTTTATTGGCTAGCGGGATCTACGAGCAGTACTTC	CASSLLASGIYEQYF
-	-	TRBV5-1	TRBJ2-3	TGCGCCAGCAGCTTGGGAAAGGGCGGGTGGATGGATACGCAGTATTTT	CASSLGKGGWMDTQYF
-	-	TRBV27	TRBJ1-1	TGTGCCAGCAGTTTCAGGGAGAACACTGAAGCTTTCTTT	CASSFRENTEAFF
-	-	TRBV12-2	TRBJ1-1	TGTGCAACGGGGGGACACGAGAACACTGAAGCTTTCTTT	CATGGHENTEAFF
-	-	TRBV6-5	TRBJ1-5	TGTGCCACCAGACAAATTTTTAATCAGCCCCAGCATTTT	CATRQIFNQPQHF
-	TRBD2	TRBV10-3	TRBJ2-3	TGTGCCATCAGTGACTCTAGCGGGGGTTCAGATACGCAGTATTTT	CAISDSSGGSDTQYF
-	TRBD1	TRBV5-1	TRBJ1-3	TGCGCCAGCAGCTCAATCCCGGACAGGGCGATAGGAAACACCATATATTTT	CASSSIPDRAIGNTIYF
-	TRBD2	TRBV7-8	TRBJ2-7	TGTGCCAGCAGCTTAGGCGGGCGGGGGGGACACTACGAGCAGTACTTC	CASSLGGRGGHYEQYF
-	TRBD1	TRBV15	TRBJ2-7	TGTGCCACCAGCAGAAAGGAGTGGACAGGCGAGTACGAGCAGTACTTC	CATSRKEWTGEYEQYF
once	TRBD1	TRBV6-2/TRBV6-3	TRBJ1-5	TGTGCCAGCAGTTACACAAGGACAGGGGAGGCGGGTCAGCCCCAGCATTTT	CASSYTRTGEAGQPQHF
-	-	TRBV5-8	TRBJ2-1	TGTGCCAGCAGCTTGGCCCTAGCGCGTGAGCAGTTCTTC	CASSLALAREQFF
-	TRBD1	TRBV7-9	TRBJ1-4	TGTGCCAGCAGCCCCGGGGACAGGGGAGTTGAAAAACTGTTTTTT	CASSPGDRGVEKLFF
-	TRBD2	TRBV18	TRBJ2-7	TGTGCCAGCTCACTCCGGACTAGCCAGGATCCGTACTTC	CASSLRTSQDPYF
-	TRBD1	TRBV5-1	TRBJ1-2	TGCGCCAGCAGCACACGGACAGGGGTTGGCTACACCTTC	CASSTRTGVGYTF
-	-	TRBV4-3	TRBJ2-1	TGCGCCAGCAGCCAACACAGGGCCTCCTACAATGAGCAGTTCTTC	CASSQHRASYNEQFF
-	TRBD1	TRBV27	TRBJ1-1	TGTGCCAGCAGTTGGGTGTCAGGGGGGAACACTGAAGCTTTCTTT	CASSWVSGGNTEAFF
-	TRBD2	TRBV9	TRBJ2-2	TGTGCCAGCAGCGTCCCTAGCGGGGCAAACACCGGGGAGCTGTTTTTT	CASSVPSGANTGELFF
few	-	TRBV27	TRBJ1-5	TGTGCCAGCAGTCCCTTGGGCAATGTTGGCTATCAGCCCCAGCATTTT	CASSPLGNVGYQPQHF
-	TRBD1	TRBV19	TRBJ2-2	TGTGCCAGTAGGAAAACAGGGGGCTCTAGCGGGGAGCTGTTTTTT	CASRKTGGSSGELFF
few	-	TRBV3-1/TRBV3-2	TRBJ1-6	TGTGCCAGCAGCCAAGGAGCCAACTATAATTCACCCCTCCACTTT	CASSQGANYNSPLHF
-	TRBD2	TRBV3-1/TRBV3-2	TRBJ2-1	TGTGCCAGCAGCCAAGGGACTAGGAAAGGTGAGCAGTTCTTC	CASSQGTRKGEQFF
-	TRBD1	TRBV15	TRBJ1-2	TGTGCCACCAGCAGAGAGGGACAGAGACAGGGCTACACCTTC	CATSREGQRQGYTF
-	-	TRBV15	TRBJ2-1	TGTGCCACCAGCAGCCGAAGGGGCAATGAGCAGTTCTTC	CATSSRRGNEQFF
-	TRBD1	TRBV28	TRBJ2-5	TGTGCCAGCAGTGGGCAGACAGGGGGCGAAGAGACCCAGTACTTC	CASSGQTGGEETQYF
-	TRBD2	TRBV6-1	TRBJ2-7	TGTGCCAGCAGTGAATCGCTGGGCGGGGGGACCTACGAGCAGTACTTC	CASSESLGGGTYEQYF
-	-	TRBV30	TRBJ1-3	TGTGCCTGGATTCACCGCAGCTCTGGAAACACCATATATTTT	CAWIHRSSGNTIYF
-	TRBD1	TRBV30	TRBJ1-5	TGTGCCTATGACAGGGGCGGCAATCAGCCCCAGCATTTT	CAYDRGGNQPQHF
-	-	TRBV19	TRBJ1-5	TGTGCCACCGGAGTGGGAGGCAATCAGCCCCAGCATTTT	CATGVGGNQPQHF
-	-	TRBV6-5	TRBJ1-2	TGTGCCAGCAGTCTGGACAGCAACTATGGCTACACCTTC	CASSLDSNYGYTF
-	TRBD1	TRBV11-2	TRBJ2-7	TGTGCCAGCAGCCTGGGGGGACAGGGTCCTTACGAGCAGTACTTC	CASSLGGQGPYEQYF
-	-	TRBV7-2	TRBJ2-7	TGTGCCAGCAGCCCTAGAGTTCGAGTACAGTACTTC	CASSPRVRVQYF
once	-	TRBV18	TRBJ1-6	TGTGCCAGCTCACCACGACAACCCCCCGAAACCCTCCACTTT	CASSPRQPPETLHF
once	-	TRBV7-8	TRBJ1-3	TGTGCCAGCAGCCTGCCTGTGGCCGCTGGAAACACCATATATTTT	CASSLPVAAGNTIYF
-	-	TRBV4-1	TRBJ1-4	TGCGCCAGCAGCCACTGGGGAGTTTCAACTAATGAAAAACTGTTTTTT	CASSHWGVSTNEKLFF
-	TRBD2	TRBV28	TRBJ2-7	TGTGCTTCAGTAAGTTCCGGGACTAACTACGAGCAGTACTTC	CASVSSGTNYEQYF
-	-	TRBV3-1/TRBV3-2	TRBJ2-1	TGTGCCAGCAGCCATCGAGGGTATGGGAATGAGCAGTTCTTC	CASSHRGYGNEQFF
-	-	TRBV18	TRBJ2-7	TGTGCCAGCTCACCACTACAGGGACAGCAGTACTTC	CASSPLQGQQYF
-	-	TRBV28	TRBJ1-5	TGTGCCAGCAGTCAGGGAGGTGGCAATCAGCCCCAGCATTTT	CASSQGGGNQPQHF
-	TRBD2	TRBV4-1	TRBJ2-3	TGCGCCAGCAGCCAAGGGAGACTAGCGGGGAACACAGATACGCAGTATTTT	CASSQGRLAGNTDTQYF
-	TRBD1	TRBV15	TRBJ2-7	TGTGCCACCTCGGGACAGGGCTACGAGCAGTACTTC	CATSGQGYEQYF
-	TRBD2	TRBV10-1	TRBJ2-1	TGCGCCAGCAGTAGACTAGCGGGAGGGCAGGAGGAGCAGTTCTTC	CASSRLAGGQEEQFF
-	-	TRBV30	TRBJ2-1	TGTGCCTGGAGTATGAGGAATGAGCAGTTCTTC	CAWSMRNEQFF